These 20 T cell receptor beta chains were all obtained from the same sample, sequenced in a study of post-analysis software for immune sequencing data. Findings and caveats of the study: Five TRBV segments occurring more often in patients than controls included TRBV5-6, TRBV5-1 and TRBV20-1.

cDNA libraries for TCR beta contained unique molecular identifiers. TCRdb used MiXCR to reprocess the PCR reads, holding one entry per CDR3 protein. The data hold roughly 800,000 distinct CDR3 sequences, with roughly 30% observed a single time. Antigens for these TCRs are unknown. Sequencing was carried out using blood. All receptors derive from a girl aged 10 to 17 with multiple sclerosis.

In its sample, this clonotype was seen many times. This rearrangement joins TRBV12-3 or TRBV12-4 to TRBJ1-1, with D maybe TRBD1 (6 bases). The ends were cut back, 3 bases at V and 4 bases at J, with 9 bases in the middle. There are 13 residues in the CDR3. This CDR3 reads CASSLVRGTEAFF. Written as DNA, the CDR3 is TGTGCCAGCAGTTTGGTCAGGGGCACTGAAGCTTTCTTT.

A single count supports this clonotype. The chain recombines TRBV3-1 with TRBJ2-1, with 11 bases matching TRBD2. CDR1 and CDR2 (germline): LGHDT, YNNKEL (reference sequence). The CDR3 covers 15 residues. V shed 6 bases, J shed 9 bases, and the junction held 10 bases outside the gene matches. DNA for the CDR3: TGTGCCAGCAGACGTAGCGGGAGGGCGGCTGCTGAGCAGTTCTTC. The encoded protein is CASRRSGRAAAEQFF.

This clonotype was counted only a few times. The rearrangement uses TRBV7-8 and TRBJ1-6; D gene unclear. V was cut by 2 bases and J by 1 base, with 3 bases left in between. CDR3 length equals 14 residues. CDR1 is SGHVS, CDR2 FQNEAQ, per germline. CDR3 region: CASSLKSYNSPLHF. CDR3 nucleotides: TGTGCCAGCAGCTTAAAGTCCTATAATTCACCCCTCCACTTT.

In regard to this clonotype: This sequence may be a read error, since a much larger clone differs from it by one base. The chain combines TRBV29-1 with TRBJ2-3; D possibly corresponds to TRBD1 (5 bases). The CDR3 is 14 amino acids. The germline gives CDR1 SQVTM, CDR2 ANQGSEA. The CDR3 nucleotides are TGCAGCGTTGGGCAAGGGGTTAGCACAGATACGCGGTATTTT. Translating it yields CSVGQGVSTDTRYF.

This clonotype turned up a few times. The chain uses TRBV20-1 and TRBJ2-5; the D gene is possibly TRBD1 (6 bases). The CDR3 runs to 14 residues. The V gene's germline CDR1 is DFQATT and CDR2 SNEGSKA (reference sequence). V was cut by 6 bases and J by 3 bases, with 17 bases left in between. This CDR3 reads CSAKNRAMEETQYF. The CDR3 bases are TGCAGTGCAAAGAACAGGGCTATGGAAGAGACCCAGTACTTC.

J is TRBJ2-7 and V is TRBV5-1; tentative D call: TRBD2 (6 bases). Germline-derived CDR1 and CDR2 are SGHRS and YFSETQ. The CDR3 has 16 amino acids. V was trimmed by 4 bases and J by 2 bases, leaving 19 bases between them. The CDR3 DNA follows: TGCGCCAGCAGCGCCGGCGGGGCAACTAGGGCCTACGAGCAGTACTTC. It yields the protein CASSAGGATRAYEQYF.

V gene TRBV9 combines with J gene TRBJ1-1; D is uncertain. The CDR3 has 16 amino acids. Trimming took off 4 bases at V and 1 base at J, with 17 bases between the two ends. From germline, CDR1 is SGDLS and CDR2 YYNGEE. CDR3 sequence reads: CASSPPGGARNTEAFF. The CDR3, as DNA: TGTGCCAGCAGCCCCCCCGGTGGAGCCCGGAACACTGAAGCTTTCTTT.

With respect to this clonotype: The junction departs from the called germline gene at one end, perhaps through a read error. DNA of the CDR3: TGTGCCAGCAGTGAAGCATACGAGCAGGACTTC. Translating gives CASSEAYEQDF. The V gene is TRBV6-1, the J gene TRBJ2-1; no clear D gene. The CDR3 loop spans 11 amino acids. CDR1 and CDR2 from the germline V gene are MNHNS and SASEGT.

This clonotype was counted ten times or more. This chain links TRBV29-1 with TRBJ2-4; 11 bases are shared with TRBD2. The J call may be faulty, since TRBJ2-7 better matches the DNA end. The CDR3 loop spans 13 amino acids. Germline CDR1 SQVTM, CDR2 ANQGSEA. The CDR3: CSAETSGKGEQYF. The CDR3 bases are TGCAGCGCCGAGACTAGCGGGAAGGGCGAGCAGTACTTC.

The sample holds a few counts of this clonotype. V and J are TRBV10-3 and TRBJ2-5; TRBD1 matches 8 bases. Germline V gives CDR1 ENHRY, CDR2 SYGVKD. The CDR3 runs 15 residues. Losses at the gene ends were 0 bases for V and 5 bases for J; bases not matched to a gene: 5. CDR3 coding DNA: TGTGCCATCAGTGAGTCCCAGGGGGCGCCGGAGACCCAGTACTTC. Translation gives CAISESQGAPETQYF.

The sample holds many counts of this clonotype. The CDR3 bases are TGTGCCAGCAGTTCCAGACAGGGACAAGAGACCCAGTACTTC. Residues: CASSSRQGQETQYF. The gene calls are TRBV27 and TRBJ2-5, with TRBD1 identical over 7 bases. The CDR3 covers 14 residues. Germline trimming cut 4 bases from V and 2 bases from J; bases unmatched to any gene: 4. CDR1 is MNHEY and CDR2 is SMNVEV in the germline V gene (reference sequence).

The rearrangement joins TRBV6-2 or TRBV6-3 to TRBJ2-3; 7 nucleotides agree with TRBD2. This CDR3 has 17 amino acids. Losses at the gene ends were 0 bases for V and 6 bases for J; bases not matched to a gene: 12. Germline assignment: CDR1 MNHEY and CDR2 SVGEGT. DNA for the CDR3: TGTGCCAGCAGTTACTCGATATTGGGCGGGAGTGAGGATACGCAGTATTTT. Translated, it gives CASSYSILGGSEDTQYF.

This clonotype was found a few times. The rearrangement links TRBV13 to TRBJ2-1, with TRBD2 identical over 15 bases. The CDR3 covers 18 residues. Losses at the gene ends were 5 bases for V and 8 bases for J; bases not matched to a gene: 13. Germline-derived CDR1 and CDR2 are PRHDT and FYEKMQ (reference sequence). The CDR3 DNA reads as TGTGCCAGCAGCCAAGGGACTAGCGGGAGGTCATTGGGCGATGAGCAGTTCTTC. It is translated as CASSQGTSGRSLGDEQFF. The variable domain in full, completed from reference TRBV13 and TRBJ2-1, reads AAGVIQSPRHLIKEKRETATLKCYPIPRHDTVYWYQQGPGQDPQFLISFYEKMQSDKGSIPDRFSAQQFSDYHSELNMSSLELGDSALYFCASSQGTSGRSLGDEQFFGPGTRLTVL.

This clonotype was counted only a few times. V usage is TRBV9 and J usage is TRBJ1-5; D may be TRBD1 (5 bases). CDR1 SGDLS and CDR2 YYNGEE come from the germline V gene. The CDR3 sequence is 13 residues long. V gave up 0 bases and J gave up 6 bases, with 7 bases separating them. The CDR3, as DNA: TGTGCCAGCAGCGTAGGGGGGGTTCAGCCCCAGCATTTT. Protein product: CASSVGGVQPQHF. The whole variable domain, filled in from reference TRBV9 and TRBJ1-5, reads DSGVTQTPKHLITATGQRVTLRCSPRSGDLSVYWYQQSLDQGLQFLIQYYNGEERAKGNILERFSAQQFPDLHSELNLSSLELGDSALYFCASSVGGVQPQHFGDGTRLSIL.

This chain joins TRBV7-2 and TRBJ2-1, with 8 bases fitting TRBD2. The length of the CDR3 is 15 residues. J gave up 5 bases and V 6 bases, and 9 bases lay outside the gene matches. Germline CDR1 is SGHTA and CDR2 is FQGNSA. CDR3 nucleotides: TGTGCCAGCAGGCAAGCGGGAGTAGGCAACAATGAGCAGTTCTTC. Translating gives CASRQAGVGNNEQFF. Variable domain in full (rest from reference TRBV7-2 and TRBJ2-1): GAGVSQSPSNKVTEKGKDVELRCDPISGHTALYWYRQSLGQGLEFLIYFQGNSAPDKSGLPSDRFSAERTGGSVSTLTIQRTQQEDSAVYLCASRQAGVGNNEQFFGPGTRLTVL.

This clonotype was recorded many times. The CDR3 coding sequence is TGCAGTGCTAGAGCCCTTGACGGGTCCTACGAGCAGTACTTC. Translated: CSARALDGSYEQYF. The gene calls are TRBV20-1 and TRBJ2-7; D unresolved. This CDR3 comprises 14 residues. CDR1 and CDR2 from the germline V gene are DFQATT and SNEGSKA (reference sequence). Trimming removed 1 base from V and 1 base from J, with 11 bases in between.

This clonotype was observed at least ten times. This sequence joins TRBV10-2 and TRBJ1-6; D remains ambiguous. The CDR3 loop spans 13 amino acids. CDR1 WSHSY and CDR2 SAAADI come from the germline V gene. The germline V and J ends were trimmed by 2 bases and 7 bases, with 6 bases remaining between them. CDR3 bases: TGCGCCAGCAGTGAGCACCAAAATTCACCCCTCCACTTT. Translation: CASSEHQNSPLHF.

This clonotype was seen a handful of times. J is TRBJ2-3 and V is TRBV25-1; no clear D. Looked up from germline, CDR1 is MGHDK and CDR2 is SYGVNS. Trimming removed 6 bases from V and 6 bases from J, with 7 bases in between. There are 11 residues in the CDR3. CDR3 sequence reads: CASSKSDTQYF. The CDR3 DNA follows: TGTGCCAGCAGCAAGTCGGATACGCAGTATTTT.

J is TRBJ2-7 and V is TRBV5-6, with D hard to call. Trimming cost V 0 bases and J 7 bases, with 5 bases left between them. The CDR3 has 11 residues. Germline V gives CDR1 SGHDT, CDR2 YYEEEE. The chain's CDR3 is CASSLDGEQYF. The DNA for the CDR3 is TGTGCCAGCAGCTTGGATGGGGAGCAGTACTTC.

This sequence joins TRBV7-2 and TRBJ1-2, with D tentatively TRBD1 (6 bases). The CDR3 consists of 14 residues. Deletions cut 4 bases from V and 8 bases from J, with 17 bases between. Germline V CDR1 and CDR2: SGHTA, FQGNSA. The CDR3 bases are TGTGCCAGCAGCTACTCAGGGGCAGAAAAAGGCTACACCTTC. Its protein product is CASSYSGAEKGYTF.